This entry lists 7 T cell receptor beta chains sequenced from one sample in a study of T cell responses to AZD1222 COVID-19 vaccine. The repertoire was sequenced with immunoSEQ multiplex PCR; TCRdb's copy has only in-frame clones and lacks some. The data hold some 280,000 clones, with 85% to 95% observed a single time. The sequenced sample was peripheral blood, obtained 28 days after the second AZD1222 dose. Receptor source: an adult who received the AZD1222 COVID-19 vaccine.

This chain connects TRBV11-3 to TRBJ2-1; 10 nucleotides align to TRBD1. The CDR3 totals 18 residues. The V gene's germline CDR1 is SGHNT and CDR2 YENEEA. The V and J ends lost 4 bases and 8 bases, in that order; junction bases with no gene match: 17. The CDR3: CASSSKAPLGQGFHEQFF. CDR3 in DNA: TGTGCCAGCAGCTCTAAAGCCCCCTTGGGACAGGGGTTCCATGAGCAGTTCTTC.

The table lists this clone with a count of one. This sequence joins TRBV7-3 and TRBJ2-6; D is tentatively TRBD1 or TRBD2 (5 bases each). Germline values: CDR1 SGHTA, CDR2 FQGTGA. Between the trimmed V and J ends, which lost 5 bases and 4 bases, there was a span of 21 bases. The CDR3 length is 18 residues. The CDR3 coding sequence is TGTGCCAGCAGCATCCCGGGGCCCCCTACCCCCGGGGCCAACGTCCTGACTTTC. Translated: CASSIPGPPTPGANVLTF.

The rearrangement joins TRBV10-3 to TRBJ2-7; possible D gene TRBD1, 5 bases. The CDR3 contains 14 residues. The ends were cut back, 10 bases at V and 1 base at J, with 17 bases in the middle. Germline values: CDR1 ENHRY, CDR2 SYGVKD. DNA of the CDR3: TGTGCCAACCGACCCGACAGCCGTTCCTACGAGCAGTACTTC. Translated, it gives CANRPDSRSYEQYF.

CDR3 sequence (DNA): TGTGCCAGCAGGGGGGAGGTGGATTCACCCCTCCACTTT. Its translation is CASRGEVDSPLHF. The chain combines TRBV2 with TRBJ1-6, with D possibly being TRBD1 (5 bases). Trimming cost V 6 bases and J 8 bases, with 11 bases left between them. CDR3 length: 13 amino acids. Germline lookup yields CDR1 SNHLY and CDR2 FYNNEI.

The rearrangement joins TRBV2 to TRBJ1-6; 8 bases fit TRBD1. Trimming cost V 6 bases and J 5 bases; bases outside gene matches: 9. CDR1 SNHLY and CDR2 FYNNEI come from the germline V gene. CDR3 length: 16 amino acids. Written as DNA, the CDR3 is TGTGCCAGCAGCCCGACAGGGGAATGGGATAATTCACCCCTCCACTTT. It specifies CASSPTGEWDNSPLHF.

This rearrangement joins TRBV18 to TRBJ1-2; no definite D call. The V end was cut by 3 bases, the J end by 2 bases, with 10 bases between. The germline gives CDR1 KGHSH, CDR2 LQKENI. CDR3 length equals 14 residues. The CDR3 loop is CASSPAAANYGYTF. In nucleotides, the CDR3 is TGTGCCAGCTCACCTGCGGCAGCAAACTATGGCTACACCTTC.

The chain is built from TRBV28 and TRBJ1-1, with unresolved D. Germline V CDR1 and CDR2: MDHEN, SYDVKM. Trimming shortened V by 6 bases and J by 5 bases, and 7 bases separated the two germline ends. CDR3 length: 11 amino acids. CDR3 region: CASREQTEAFF. The CDR3 nucleotides are TGTGCCAGCAGGGAACAGACTGAAGCTTTCTTT. The whole variable domain, filled in from reference TRBV28 and TRBJ1-1, reads DVKVTQSSRYLVKRTGEKVFLECVQDMDHENMFWYRQDPGLGLRLIYFSYDVKMKEKGDIPEGYSVSREKKERFSLILESASTNQTSMYLCASREQTEAFFGQGTRLTVV.